Below, 15 T cell receptor beta chains from the same sample are listed, as sequenced in a study of blood T cell repertoires in COVID-19. Using immunoSEQ multiplex PCR, the repertoire was profiled, and TCRdb retains in-frame clones only, with some absent. The repertoire holds over 200,000 clones, with 70% to 75% as singletons. The sample was peripheral blood. The origin of the receptors is a woman of 80 years or more with acute or convalescent COVID-19.

The CDR3 region has the DNA TGTGCCAGTAGTATTTCTTACCGGGACAGGGGGCATGAAAAACTGTTTTTT. It codes for CASSISYRDRGHEKLFF. The chain uses TRBV19 and TRBJ1-4, with 12 bases aligning to TRBD1. Germline lookup yields CDR1 LNHDA and CDR2 SQIVND (reference sequence). The J segment lost 6 bases and the V segment lost 3 bases, leaving 8 bases of the junction unmatched. The CDR3 sequence is 17 residues long.

V is TRBV5-1 and J is TRBJ2-7, with D tentatively TRBD1 (5 bases). Trimming shortened V by 5 bases and J by 3 bases, and 15 bases separated the two germline ends. Germline CDR1 reads SGHRS; CDR2 reads YFSETQ. The CDR3 has 14 residues. Here the CDR3 reads CASSELRVGYEQYF. The CDR3 coding sequence is TGCGCCAGCAGTGAGCTCAGGGTTGGCTACGAGCAGTACTTC.

CDR3 DNA sequence: TGCGCCAGCAGCCAAGACATCGAAACCACAGCGGGAGGAGTCGGGGAGCTGTTTTTT. This encodes CASSQDIETTAGGVGELFF. This rearrangement joins TRBV4-1 to TRBJ2-2, with 9 nucleotides matching TRBD2. The V and J ends lost 0 bases and 7 bases, in that order; junction bases with no gene match: 15. The CDR3 extends over 19 amino acids. Germline loops: CDR1 MGHRA, CDR2 YSYEKL.

About this clone itself: The same CDR3 arises from other DNA sequences in this sample as well. The chain combines TRBV3-1 (or the pseudogene TRBV3-2) with TRBJ1-2; D possibly corresponds to TRBD1 (5 bases). V was pared by 6 bases and J by 5 bases, with 7 bases between. CDR3 length: 11 amino acids. Germline CDR1 reads LGHDT; CDR2 reads YNNKEL (reference sequence). The chain's CDR3 is CASSQGYGYTF. CDR3 bases: TGTGCCAGCAGTCAGGGATATGGCTACACCTTC.

The gene calls are TRBV19 and TRBJ2-5; tentatively, D is TRBD1 (7 bases). Trimming shortened V by 5 bases and J by 2 bases, and 15 bases separated the two germline ends. The CDR3 sequence is 15 residues long. Germline-derived CDR1 and CDR2 are LNHDA and SQIVND (reference sequence). The CDR3: CASSRQGGYQETQYF. The CDR3 region has the DNA TGTGCCAGTAGTCGACAGGGAGGTTATCAAGAGACCCAGTACTTC.

This clone was observed once. This chain connects TRBV28 to TRBJ2-3, with 8 positions matching TRBD1. Germline assignment: CDR1 MDHEN and CDR2 SYDVKM. The CDR3 loop spans 15 amino acids. After removal of 4 bases from V and 6 bases from J, the junction contained 9 bases not matched to a gene. CDR3 bases: TGTGCCAGCAGTTCCCCCGGACAGGGTACCGATACGCAGTATTTT. Its translation is CASSSPGQGTDTQYF. Variable domain in full (rest from reference TRBV28 and TRBJ2-3): DVKVTQSSRYLVKRTGEKVFLECVQDMDHENMFWYRQDPGLGLRLIYFSYDVKMKEKGDIPEGYSVSREKKERFSLILESASTNQTSMYLCASSSPGQGTDTQYFGPGTRLTVL.

The sample holds one count of this clone. This chain uses TRBV5-4 with TRBJ1-3, with a tentative D call TRBD1 (6 bases). Trimming pared 1 base from V and 2 bases from J, leaving 13 bases between. The CDR3 length is 16 residues. CDR1 is SGHNT, CDR2 YYREEE, per germline (reference sequence). DNA for the CDR3: TGTGCCAGCAGCTTGTCGCAGGGGCGAGCTGGAAACACCATATATTTT. It encodes CASSLSQGRAGNTIYF.

Details on this clone: Additional DNA sequences in this sample encode the identical CDR3. The genes are TRBV6-5 and TRBJ1-2; 10 bases are a match to TRBD1. This CDR3 is built from 16 residues. V shed 2 bases, J shed 4 bases, and the junction held 7 bases outside the gene matches. Per germline, CDR1 MNHEY and CDR2 SVGAGI. In DNA form, the CDR3 reads TGTGCCAGCAGTTACACCCGGACAGGGGGGGGCTATGGCTACACCTTC. It yields the protein CASSYTRTGGGYGYTF.

The V and J genes are TRBV19 and TRBJ1-3; D gene unclear. CDR1 and CDR2 (germline): LNHDA, SQIVND (reference sequence). The CDR3 is 14 residues long. Trimming stripped 5 bases from V and 0 bases from J, with 8 bases between. The CDR3 DNA sequence: TGTGCCAGTAGTTACGACTACTCTGGAAACACCATATATTTT. It specifies CASSYDYSGNTIYF.

This clone has a handful of counts. The chain employs TRBV2 and TRBJ1-1; D is unclear. V dropped 2 bases and J dropped 4 bases, with 14 bases sitting between them. This CDR3 comprises 15 residues. Germline-derived CDR1 and CDR2 are SNHLY and FYNNEI. CDR3 region: CASSERRGVPTEAFF. Written as DNA, the CDR3 is TGTGCCAGCAGTGAAAGGCGGGGTGTGCCCACTGAAGCTTTCTTT.

This clone was found a few times. The chain joins TRBV9 to TRBJ2-3; maybe TRBD2 (7 bases). CDR1 and CDR2 from the germline V gene are SGDLS and YYNGEE. This CDR3 spans 16 amino acids. Trimming pared 2 bases from V and 5 bases from J, leaving 18 bases between. CDR3 DNA sequence: TGTGCCAGCAGCGTCGGAGGGGGGGCTCTATTAGATACGCAGTATTTT. This sequence encodes CASSVGGGALLDTQYF.

The CDR3 DNA is TGTGCCAGCAGCCAAGTAACTGCGGGAAAGGGGTCCTACAATGAGCAGTTCTTC. It translates to CASSQVTAGKGSYNEQFF. This chain links TRBV4-2 with TRBJ2-1; tentative D call: TRBD2 (6 bases). The length of the CDR3 is 18 residues. Per germline, CDR1 LGHNA and CDR2 YNFKEQ. V lost 1 base, J lost 1 base, and 17 bases lay in between.

This clone has a single count. CDR3 loop: CASSQGGRGGTEAFF. DNA of the CDR3: TGTGCCAGCAGCCAAGGGGGTCGGGGGGGCACTGAAGCTTTCTTT. The chain joins TRBV3-1 (or the pseudogene TRBV3-2) to TRBJ1-1, with TRBD1 as a possible D gene (5 bases). There are 15 residues in the CDR3. Germline CDR1 LGHDT, CDR2 YNNKEL (reference sequence). V was pared by 1 base and J by 4 bases, with 13 bases between.

The chain uses TRBV14 and TRBJ2-5; D gene ambiguous. V was clipped by 0 bases and J by 5 bases, with 13 bases between them. CDR1 is SGHDN and CDR2 is FVKESK in the germline V gene. The CDR3 has 15 residues. For the CDR3, the DNA is TGTGCCAGCAGCCAAGAGGTCGGGTCTCTTGAGACCCAGTACTTC. Protein product: CASSQEVGSLETQYF.

This chain joins TRBV27 and TRBJ1-2; 9 bases align to TRBD1. J lost 7 bases, V lost 6 bases, and 6 bases had no gene match. The CDR3 spans 13 residues. Germline V gene sequence: CDR1 MNHEY, CDR2 SMNVEV (reference sequence). CDR3 loop: CASRPTGGGGYTF. CDR3 coding DNA: TGTGCCAGCAGACCCACAGGGGGCGGTGGCTACACCTTC.